The sequence of this TCR beta chain was determined in a study of CD8+CD57+ T cells in acquired aplastic anemia. Both TCR beta VDJ combination and CDR3 sequence profiling were carried out. Genomic DNA was the template for this profiling. TCRdb recomputed calls from the reads with MiXCR, one row per CDR3 protein. The top ten hold around 8.8% of the sample, which has fewer than 70,000 distinct CDR3 sequences, almost 55% seen once. This clonotype was seen repeatedly, ten times or more. The clonotype originates from a human donor in good health, serving as a control. The sample consisted of sorted CD4+, CD8+, or CD8+CD57+ T cells (not recorded which) from PBMCs.

CDR3 in amino acids: CASSLGDNRYEQYF. The CDR3 bases are TGTGCCAGCAGCTTAGGGGACAATCGCTACGAGCAGTACTTC. The V gene is TRBV11-1, the J gene TRBJ2-7; weak D call: TRBD1 (6 bases). Germline V gene sequence: CDR1 SGHAT, CDR2 FQDESV (reference sequence). The CDR3 runs 14 residues. V was shortened by 1 base and J by 3 bases, with 10 bases between the two germline ends.